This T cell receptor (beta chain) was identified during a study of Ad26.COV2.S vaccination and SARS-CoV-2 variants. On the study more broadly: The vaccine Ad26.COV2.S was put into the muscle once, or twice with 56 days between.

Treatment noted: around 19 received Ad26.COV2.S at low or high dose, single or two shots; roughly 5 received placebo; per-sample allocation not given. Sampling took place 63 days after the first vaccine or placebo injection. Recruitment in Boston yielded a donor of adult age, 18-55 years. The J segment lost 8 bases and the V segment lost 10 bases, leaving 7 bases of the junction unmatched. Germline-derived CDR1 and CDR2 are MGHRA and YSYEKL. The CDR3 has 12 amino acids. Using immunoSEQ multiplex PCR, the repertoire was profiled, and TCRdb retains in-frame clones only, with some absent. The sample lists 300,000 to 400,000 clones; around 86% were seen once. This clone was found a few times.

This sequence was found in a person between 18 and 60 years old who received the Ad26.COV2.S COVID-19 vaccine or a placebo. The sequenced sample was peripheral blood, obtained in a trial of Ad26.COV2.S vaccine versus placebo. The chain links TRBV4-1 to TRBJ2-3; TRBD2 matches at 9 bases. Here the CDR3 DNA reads TGCGCCATCCAGCGGGAGGAGGGTACGCAGTATTTT. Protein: CAIQREEGTQYF.